This T cell receptor beta chain is from a study of cytomegalovirus exposure and HLA in healthy donors. Notes on the study in general: As a later analysis revealed, most CMV-associated TCR beta chains appeared HLA-restricted. In all likelihood, a cluster of highly shared sequence variants was a sequencing artifact. Some TCR beta chains (more than 150 of them) were listed as cytomegalovirus-associated. Published work reported that the classifier diagnosed cytomegalovirus status with high specificity and sensitivity.

The PCR ran on 60 Vbeta and 13 Jbeta primers. Here immunoSEQ multiplex PCR was the method, and the copy in TCRdb shows in-frame clones only, minus some. The data show 120,000 or so clones, about 11% seen once. There are 16 residues in the CDR3. V gave up 6 bases and J gave up 4 bases; unmatched junction bases: 11. Per the germline V gene, CDR1 is SGHNT and CDR2 is YYREEE (reference sequence). Concerning this clone: Its matching antigen is unknown.

This clonotype originated in a woman aged 18-29 years in good health and CMV-seropositive. Sequencing was carried out using PBMCs. The chain is built from TRBV5-4 and TRBJ2-1, with 9 bases matching TRBD2. The CDR3 coding sequence is TGTGCCAGCACCCGCTCCCAGACTAGCGGTTACAATGAGCAGTTCTTC. Amino acids: CASTRSQTSGYNEQFF.